The clone carrying this T cell receptor (beta chain) was observed a handful of times. The sample originates from a study of T cell repertoires in cytomegalovirus infection. The overall study: Matching HLA type and CMV infection were both indicated by public TCR beta signatures.

TCRdb processed the reads anew with MiXCR; each CDR3 protein has one entry. The sample has 200,000 to 250,000 distinct CDR3 sequences, approximately 22% seen once. The germline V gene encodes CDR1 SQVTM and CDR2 ANQGSEA. The length of the CDR3 is 15 residues. V lost 3 bases, J lost 3 bases, and 17 bases lay in between. The chain has TRBV29-1 and TRBJ1-2; maybe TRBD1 (5 bases). What was sequenced was CD8+ T cells from PBMCs. The receptor's source is a human donor in good health (CMV status not recorded). Some clones in this sample may be carry-over from other donors' samples. CDR3 amino acids: CSVDIWDGRYYGYTF. CDR3 bases: TGCAGCGTTGATATCTGGGACGGACGTTACTATGGCTACACCTTC.